The 27 T cell receptor beta chains presented below share a single source sample, sequenced in a study of T cell responses to AZD1222 COVID-19 vaccine. The method was immunoSEQ multiplex PCR; TCRdb's version includes in-frame clones alone and lacks a portion of them. The sample contains 45,000 to 70,000 clones, more than 70% of which appear only once. The starting material was peripheral blood, obtained 28 days after the second AZD1222 dose. These TCRs come from an adult who received the AZD1222 COVID-19 vaccine.

The chain recombines TRBV29-1 with TRBJ1-1, with D hard to call. The CDR3 consists of 13 residues. The V gene's germline CDR1 is SQVTM and CDR2 ANQGSEA. V was pared by 7 bases and J by 3 bases, with 15 bases between. CDR3 coding DNA: TGCAGCGCCTCGACACATCATGACACTGAAGCTTTCTTT. Protein sequence: CSASTHHDTEAFF.

The rearrangement uses TRBV19 and TRBJ1-6; D not certain. V shed 6 bases and J shed 0 bases, with 3 bases lying between them. Germline V gene data show CDR1 as LNHDA and CDR2 as SQIVND (reference sequence). This CDR3 is 13 amino acids long. In nucleotides, the CDR3 is TGTGCCAGTAGCAGCTCCTATAATTCACCCCTCCACTTT. Translated: CASSSSYNSPLHF.

J is TRBJ1-3 and V is TRBV18; no clear D gene. The germline V gene encodes CDR1 KGHSH and CDR2 LQKENI. V was clipped by 1 base and J by 0 bases, with 10 bases between them. This CDR3 region has 16 residues. CDR3 coding DNA: TGTGCCAGCTCACCACGGGTAGACATCTCTGGAAACACCATATATTTT. Its translation: CASSPRVDISGNTIYF.

The V and J genes are TRBV7-3 and TRBJ2-3, with a weak D call TRBD1 (6 bases). Germline V gene sequence: CDR1 SGHTA, CDR2 FQGTGA. The CDR3 runs to 14 residues. The V and J ends lost 4 bases and 2 bases respectively, with 10 bases between them. The CDR3 sequence: CASSSDRVTDTQYF. Written as DNA, the CDR3 is TGTGCCAGCAGCTCGGACAGAGTCACAGATACGCAGTATTTT.

The chain joins TRBV20-1 to TRBJ2-1; no reliable D call. The V end lost 1 base, the J end lost 12 bases, and 10 bases lay between the germline ends. The CDR3 covers 11 residues. Per the germline V gene, CDR1 is DFQATT and CDR2 is SNEGSKA (reference sequence). CDR3 nucleotide sequence: TGCAGTGCTAGAGCTTCAGTGGGGCAGTTCTTC. It specifies CSARASVGQFF.

This sequence joins TRBV23-1 and TRBJ2-7; no definite D call. TRBV23-1 is filed as an ORF, its function uncertain. The V end lost 3 bases, the J end lost 4 bases, and 16 bases lay between the germline ends. This CDR3 has 15 residues. DNA for the CDR3: TGCGCCAGCAGTCAGTGCGCCGCCCCCCGTTACGAGCAGTACTTC. It is translated as CASSQCAAPRYEQYF.

The V gene is TRBV19, the J gene TRBJ2-2; 7 nucleotides match TRBD2. Per germline, CDR1 LNHDA and CDR2 SQIVND (reference sequence). This CDR3 is 17 amino acids long. Trimming removed 3 bases from V and 0 bases from J; junction bases left unmatched: 7. The CDR3 here is CASSMWASGTNTGELFF. As DNA, the CDR3 is TGTGCCAGTAGTATGTGGGCTAGCGGCACGAACACCGGGGAGCTGTTTTTT.

The gene calls are TRBV19 and TRBJ1-2; D not certain. CDR3 size: 14 residues. V was pared by 3 bases and J by 6 bases, with 14 bases between. The germline CDR1 and CDR2 sequences are LNHDA and SQIVND (reference sequence). The DNA for the CDR3 is TGTGCCAGTAGTATCTTGGTGGCAGGCGATGGCTACACCTTC. Translating it yields CASSILVAGDGYTF.

The chain carries TRBV29-1 and TRBJ2-7; TRBD2 agrees at 12 bases. This CDR3 is 16 amino acids long. Losses at the gene ends were 1 base for V and 3 bases for J; bases not matched to a gene: 7. CDR1 SQVTM and CDR2 ANQGSEA come from the germline V gene. This CDR3 is CSVEGLAGEGSYEQYF. CDR3 coding DNA: TGCAGCGTTGAAGGACTAGCGGGAGAGGGAAGCTACGAGCAGTACTTC.

The gene calls are TRBV6-5 and TRBJ1-1, with 11 bases fitting TRBD1. CDR3 size: 14 residues. V trimming: 6 bases; J trimming: 6 bases; junction bases outside the gene matches: 6. CDR1 MNHEY and CDR2 SVGAGI come from the germline V gene. The CDR3 bases are TGTGCCAGCAGCCCGGACAGGGGGCGGCCTGAAGCTTTCTTT. Amino acids: CASSPDRGRPEAFF.

CDR3 region: CASSLGQKETQYF. The DNA of the CDR3 is TGTGCCAGCTCACTTGGACAGAAAGAGACCCAGTACTTC. The genes are TRBV18 and TRBJ2-5, with D perhaps matching TRBD1 (6 bases). Germline values: CDR1 KGHSH, CDR2 LQKENI. Trimming took 4 bases from V and 3 from J, leaving 9 bases between them. The CDR3 extends over 13 amino acids.

The chain joins TRBV4-2 to TRBJ1-3; D is unclear. The length of the CDR3 is 14 residues. Germline lookup yields CDR1 LGHNA and CDR2 YNFKEQ. Trimming shortened V by 0 bases and J by 0 bases, and 3 bases separated the two germline ends. CDR3 in DNA: TGTGCCAGCAGCCAAGATGGCTCTGGAAACACCATATATTTT. This encodes CASSQDGSGNTIYF.

This rearrangement joins TRBV6-5 to TRBJ1-2; 7 bases fit TRBD1. Germline assignment: CDR1 MNHEY and CDR2 SVGAGI. The V segment lost 0 bases and the J segment 2 bases; nucleotides outside the gene matches: 3. The CDR3 has 15 residues. This CDR3 is CASSYSIQGNYGYTF. The CDR3 DNA reads as TGTGCCAGCAGTTACTCGATACAGGGGAACTATGGCTACACCTTC.

Written as DNA, the CDR3 is TGTGCCAGCAGCGTAGACGCCAAGGCAGGGGGCGGAGTCTACACCTTC. Its translation is CASSVDAKAGGGVYTF. The chain employs TRBV9 and TRBJ1-2; 8 nucleotides line up with TRBD1. Germline V gene sequence: CDR1 SGDLS, CDR2 YYNGEE. After removal of 0 bases from V and 10 bases from J, the junction contained 14 bases not matched to a gene. CDR3 length: 16 residues.

J is TRBJ1-3 and V is TRBV19; TRBD1 matches at 7 bases. This CDR3 comprises 14 residues. CDR1 LNHDA and CDR2 SQIVND come from the germline V gene (reference sequence). V lost 5 bases to trimming and J lost 2 bases; unmatched junction nucleotides: 3. Written as DNA, the CDR3 is TGTGCCAGTAGTGGGGGACAGCCTGGAAACACCATATATTTT. Its protein is CASSGGQPGNTIYF.

The chain is built from TRBV7-2 and TRBJ2-1; D is possibly TRBD2 (6 bases). The CDR3 has 14 amino acids. The germline gives CDR1 SGHTA, CDR2 FQGNSA. Between the trimmed V and J ends, which lost 0 bases and 4 bases, there was a span of 7 bases. The CDR3 protein is CASSLAGGYNEQFF. For the CDR3, the DNA is TGTGCCAGCAGCTTAGCGGGGGGATACAATGAGCAGTTCTTC.

The rearrangement joins TRBV24-1 to TRBJ1-1, with 7 bases matching TRBD1. Germline trimming cut 2 bases from V and 5 bases from J; bases unmatched to any gene: 7. The CDR3 loop spans 15 amino acids. Per the germline V gene, CDR1 is KGHDR and CDR2 is SFDVKD. CDR3 protein: CATSDSSRGWTEAFF. The CDR3 DNA reads TGTGCCACCAGTGATTCATCCAGGGGGTGGACTGAAGCTTTCTTT.

For the CDR3, the DNA is TGTGCCATCAGTGAGAGCGGGAGCCACAATGAGCAGTTCTTC. Protein product: CAISESGSHNEQFF. V usage is TRBV10-3 and J usage is TRBJ2-1, with TRBD2 matching over 8 bases. The CDR3 contains 14 residues. The V gene end was trimmed by 2 bases and the J gene end by 5 bases; junction bases not matched to a gene: 2. Germline CDR1 and CDR2: ENHRY and SYGVKD.

The chain has TRBV5-5 and TRBJ2-3, with D maybe TRBD2 (6 bases). Trimming removed 4 bases from V and 8 bases from J, with 20 bases in between. The CDR3 sequence is 15 residues long. CDR1 and CDR2 from the germline V gene are SGHKS and YYEKEE (reference sequence). CDR3 region: CASSPEGTIITTQYF. In DNA form, the CDR3 reads TGTGCCAGCAGCCCGGAGGGGACCATAATTACTACGCAGTATTTT.

This chain joins TRBV19 and TRBJ2-3; D remains unclear. The CDR3 loop spans 18 amino acids. Germline CDR1 reads LNHDA; CDR2 reads SQIVND (reference sequence). Trimming removed 1 base from V and 0 bases from J, with 17 bases in between. The CDR3 protein is CASSIAPPTASSTDTQYF. CDR3 in DNA: TGTGCCAGTAGTATAGCCCCCCCGACGGCATCTAGCACAGATACGCAGTATTTT. Supplemented by reference TRBV19 and TRBJ2-3, the full variable domain reads DGGITQSPKYLFRKEGQNVTLSCEQNLNHDAMYWYRQDPGQGLRLIYYSQIVNDFQKGDIAEGYSVSREKKESFPLTVTSAQKNPTAFYLCASSIAPPTASSTDTQYFGPGTRLTVL.

This clone was detected only a few times. The chain combines TRBV5-4 with TRBJ2-2, with D tentatively TRBD1 (6 bases). The CDR3 has 15 residues. Germline V CDR1 and CDR2: SGHNT, YYREEE (reference sequence). V was cut by 0 bases and J by 0 bases, with 6 bases left in between. CDR3 coding DNA: TGTGCCAGCAGCTTGGGGACAGCGAACACCGGGGAGCTGTTTTTT. This sequence encodes CASSLGTANTGELFF.

The V gene is TRBV3-1 (or the pseudogene TRBV3-2), the J gene TRBJ1-3, with a weak D call TRBD1 (5 bases). Trimming removed 10 bases from V and 2 bases from J, with 12 bases in between. Germline V gene data show CDR1 as LGHDT and CDR2 as YNNKEL (reference sequence). The CDR3 is 13 amino acids. The CDR3 loop reads CATGGMTGNTIYF. Here the CDR3 DNA reads TGTGCCACCGGGGGGATGACTGGAAACACCATATATTTT.

The chain is built from TRBV19 and TRBJ2-5, with 8 bases that match TRBD1. This CDR3 is built from 13 residues. CDR1 LNHDA and CDR2 SQIVND come from the germline V gene (reference sequence). V dropped 4 bases and J dropped 6; count of bases not matched to a gene: 4. For the CDR3, the DNA is TGTGCCAGTAGTAACCCAGGGGGCCAGACCCAGTACTTC. It is translated as CASSNPGGQTQYF.

This rearrangement joins TRBV18 to TRBJ1-2; 8 bases align to TRBD1. CDR1 and CDR2 (germline): KGHSH, LQKENI. The CDR3 totals 17 residues. Trimming took 2 bases from V and 4 from J; bases not matched to a gene: 12. In DNA, the CDR3 is TGTGCCAGCTCACCAGGTTTTCTAGACAGGGGTTCCTATGGCTACACCTTC. It encodes CASSPGFLDRGSYGYTF.

V gene TRBV7-9 combines with J gene TRBJ2-7; a possible D gene is TRBD2 (5 bases). Germline CDR1 and CDR2: SEHNR and FQNEAQ (reference sequence). This CDR3 contains 16 residues. V was clipped by 0 bases and J by 0 bases, with 12 bases between them. Here the CDR3 reads CASSLAIARSSYEQYF. CDR3 sequence (DNA): TGTGCCAGCAGCTTAGCCATAGCGAGGAGCTCCTACGAGCAGTACTTC.

This clone appeared once. This rearrangement joins TRBV7-2 to TRBJ2-4, with 12 bases matching TRBD2. V was clipped by 4 bases and J by 0 bases; unmatched bases: 7. This CDR3 comprises 18 residues. The germline CDR1 and CDR2 sequences are SGHTA and FQGNSA. CDR3 nucleotide sequence: TGTGCCAGCAGCTCCCCGGGACTAGCGGGTCAAGCCAAAAACATTCAGTACTTC. This codes for CASSSPGLAGQAKNIQYF.

This chain links TRBV4-2 with TRBJ1-1; TRBD1 matches 8 bases. Trimming removed 1 base from V and 6 bases from J; junction bases left unmatched: 10. This CDR3 contains 16 residues. Germline CDR1 and CDR2: LGHNA and YNFKEQ. As DNA, the CDR3 is TGTGCCAGCAGCCAAGTAGGCGGCAGGGGGCATCCTGAAGCTTTCTTT. Its translation: CASSQVGGRGHPEAFF.